This TCR beta chain was captured in a study of T-cell reconstitution after alpha-beta-depleted transplantation in children. General study findings and limits: There were some patients whose high TCRbeta diversity at day 60 came from surviving recipient T cells and thymic progenitors. The main origin of T-cell counts and diversity one year after transplant was newly produced T cells. There were reportedly several hundred expanded graft clones from which alpha-beta T cells came about two months after transplant.

Unique molecular identifiers tagged the TCRbeta library. Each CDR3 protein gets one entry after TCRdb re-called the PCR reads with MiXCR. The sample carries 400,000 to 450,000 distinct CDR3 sequences, 43% recorded once. Concerning this clonotype itself: Its target is unknown.

The CDR3 contains 15 residues. Germline-derived CDR1 and CDR2 are KGHSH and LQKENI. Trimming at V came to 5 bases and at J to 2 bases, leaving 7 bases not matched to a gene. The chain uses TRBV18 and TRBJ2-7; 9 positions agree with TRBD1. Specimen: PBMCs, collected before TCRalphabeta/CD19-depleted stem cell transplant. This TCR derives from a girl aged 2 to 10 with aplastic anemia, due to receive a stem cell transplant. The CDR3 DNA reads as TGTGCCAGCTCAAAATCGGGACAGGGAGCCTACGAGCAGTACTTC. Translated, it gives CASSKSGQGAYEQYF.